These 5 T cell receptor beta chains originate from one sample sequenced in a study of cytomegalovirus exposure and HLA in healthy donors (dated by TCRdb to 2016 to 2017). The library was obtained by the immunoSEQ multiplex PCR assay. For the multiplex PCR, a mixture combining 60 forward primers for TCR Vbeta segments and 13 reverse primers for TCR Jbeta segments was used. In its TCRdb copy, this immuneACCESS table keeps in-frame sequences only and misses some clones. Where compared with another copy, unresolved V genes explain less than half of these, and the others have no known cause. The sample yields tens of thousands of clones; around 92% were counted once. 1.5% of the sample is held by the ten biggest clonotypes. Sequencing was done on a sample of PBMCs. The receptors stem from a man aged 25-45 years in good health and CMV-seropositive.

The chain uses TRBV11-2 and TRBJ1-1, with a weak D call TRBD1 (5 bases). This CDR3 contains 13 residues. Trimming left V 3 bases short and J 3 bases short, with 8 bases between. Germline V gene lookup returns CDR1 SGHAT and CDR2 FQNNGV. As DNA, the CDR3 is TGTGCCAGCAGCTTCGCCAGGGACACTGAAGCTTTCTTT. It codes for CASSFARDTEAFF.

V and J are TRBV19 and TRBJ2-7; D unresolved. CDR1 is LNHDA and CDR2 is SQIVND in the germline V gene (reference sequence). The V and J ends lost 3 bases and 0 bases respectively, with 9 bases between them. The CDR3 consists of 14 residues. The CDR3 here is CASSISTTSYEQYF. CDR3 sequence (DNA): TGTGCCAGTAGTATCTCGACAACCTCCTACGAGCAGTACTTC. Looking up the rest from reference TRBV19 and TRBJ2-7 gives the full variable domain: DGGITQSPKYLFRKEGQNVTLSCEQNLNHDAMYWYRQDPGQGLRLIYYSQIVNDFQKGDIAEGYSVSREKKESFPLTVTSAQKNPTAFYLCASSISTTSYEQYFGPGTRLTVT.

The rearrangement joins TRBV5-1 to TRBJ2-7, with D tentatively TRBD2 (5 bases). The CDR3 runs to 16 residues. Trimming shortened V by 0 bases and J by 3 bases, and 16 bases separated the two germline ends. From germline, CDR1 is SGHRS and CDR2 YFSETQ. CDR3 loop: CASSLDSVQAYYEQYF. CDR3 coding DNA: TGCGCCAGCAGCTTGGATAGCGTCCAAGCCTACTACGAGCAGTACTTC.

This rearrangement joins TRBV11-2 to TRBJ2-7; possible D gene TRBD2, 5 bases. CDR1 SGHAT and CDR2 FQNNGV come from the germline V gene. The V gene lost 1 base and the J gene lost 0 bases, with 7 bases spanning the gap. This CDR3 has 14 amino acids. CDR3 loop: CASSLGGNSYEQYF. The CDR3 nucleotides are TGTGCCAGCAGCTTAGGAGGGAACTCCTACGAGCAGTACTTC.

The chain employs TRBV27 and TRBJ1-6; possibly TRBD1 for D (6 bases). CDR3 size: 14 residues. Looked up from germline, CDR1 is MNHEY and CDR2 is SMNVEV (reference sequence). Trimming left V 4 bases short and J 5 bases short, with 9 bases between. The CDR3 loop reads CASSSDSHNSPLHF. The CDR3, as DNA: TGTGCCAGCAGTTCGGACAGTCATAATTCACCCCTCCACTTT.